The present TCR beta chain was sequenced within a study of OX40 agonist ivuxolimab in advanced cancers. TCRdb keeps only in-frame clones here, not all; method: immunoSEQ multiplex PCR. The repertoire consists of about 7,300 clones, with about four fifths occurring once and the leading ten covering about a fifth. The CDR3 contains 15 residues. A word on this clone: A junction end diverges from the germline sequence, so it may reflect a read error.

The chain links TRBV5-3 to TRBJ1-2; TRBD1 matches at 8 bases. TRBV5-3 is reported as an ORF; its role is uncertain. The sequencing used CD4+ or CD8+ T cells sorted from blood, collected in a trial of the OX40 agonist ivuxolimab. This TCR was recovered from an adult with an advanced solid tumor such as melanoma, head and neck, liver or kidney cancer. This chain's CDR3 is CASSLDRAVNYGYTF. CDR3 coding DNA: TGTGCCAGCAGCTTGGACAGGGCTGTTAACTATGGCTACACCTTC.